Included here is one TCR beta chain sequence, with context. The table lists this clone with a count of one. Its antigen remains unidentified. Per-base quality was not reported, and no clone a single base away is much larger than it. The CDR3 regions of human TCRbeta chains were analyzed by immunosequencing. The paper's processing steps were these. TCRs in the repertoires were matched against a reference library of SARS-CoV-2-specific TCRs that had been generated with the MIRA antigen-specificity platform. Breadth was defined as the fraction of unique TCRs that were SARS-CoV-2-associated. Depth was defined as the fraction of total T cells that were SARS-CoV-2-associated. Using the MIRA data, each spike-specific TCR was mapped to the spike region that the TCR reacts to and placed in a CD4 or CD8 class. Log10-transformed breadth and depth values were compared by one-way ANOVA with Sidak's multiple comparisons tests. Entries here come from immuneACCESS through TCRdb and include only in-frame sequences with V and J called. Some clones fail to appear in such tables; in the studies checked, an unresolved V gene covers under half of the shortfall, and the cause of the remainder is unknown. V, J and clone size were drawn from that table, and D and trimming were deduced from the DNA. The table for this sample lists 40,000 to 45,000 clones; roughly 75% of them were counted only once. Jointly, the top ten make up less than 5% of the sample.

The time point label on this specimen signifies: baseline before first vaccination. Vaccinee samples came from UK trials COV001 and COV002, including a single-blind randomized controlled phase 2/3 trial of AZD1222 (ChAdOx1 nCoV-19) in healthy adults. For TCRbeta chain sequencing, PBMC samples from trial participants were taken at day 0 and at day 28 after the second dose. This specimen belongs to a study of T cell responses to AZD1222 COVID-19 vaccine listed by TCRdb under 2021. For the wider study: AZD1222 recipients whose second dose came at about 4 weeks and those whose second dose came at about 12 weeks were combined into one group, since spike-specific TCR depth and breadth did not differ between the two schedules. A total of just over 230 trial participants underwent TCR sequencing, of whom some 210 received two doses of AZD1222 and about 26 received two doses of the MenACWY control vaccine. Trial participants were enrolled by age into 18-55, 56-69 and 70-plus year subgroups, with roughly 150, 30 and 60 TCR-sequenced participants respectively. What the research found in general, with its limitations: Only five to seven AZD1222 recipients were SARS-CoV-2 seropositive at baseline, limiting conclusions about previously exposed vaccinees. Participants were mostly white British, with more females than males. The authors suggested clonal diversity may have been underestimated. The 56-69-year group was small, and its depth increase did not reach significance, likely because of low power. Because no day 14 peak-response samples were available, the repertoires could be characterized only after the peak T cell response. A significant rise in spike-specific TCR breadth and depth was observed after two AZD1222 doses relative to day 0 and relative to MenACWY recipients. The whole spike protein was spanned by vaccine-associated CD4 TCRs, and dominant responses were seen in regions 160-218 and 743-854. Reportedly, close to half of the unique spike-specific TCRs recognized epitopes lying outside the regions that are mutated in the B.1.351 and B.1.1.7 variants.

This TCR was recovered from an adult in good health. The sequencing here drew on peripheral blood, taken on day 0 of AZD1222 vaccination.

The CDR3 region has the sequence CASSHDRANTEAFF. Read as DNA, the sequence is TGCGCCAGCAGCCATGACAGGGCGAACACTGAAGCTTTCTTT. The chain employs TRBV5-1 and TRBJ1-1, and TRBD1 aligns with 7 junction nucleotides. According to the germline V gene, CDR1 reads SGHRS and CDR2 reads YFSETQ. The CDR3 contains 14 residues, cysteine and phenylalanine counted. The sequence is cut down to CDR3 DNA, 42 bases in frame from base 1. Here V drops 4 bases and J drops 1 base, and the junction holds 4 bases not matched to any gene.